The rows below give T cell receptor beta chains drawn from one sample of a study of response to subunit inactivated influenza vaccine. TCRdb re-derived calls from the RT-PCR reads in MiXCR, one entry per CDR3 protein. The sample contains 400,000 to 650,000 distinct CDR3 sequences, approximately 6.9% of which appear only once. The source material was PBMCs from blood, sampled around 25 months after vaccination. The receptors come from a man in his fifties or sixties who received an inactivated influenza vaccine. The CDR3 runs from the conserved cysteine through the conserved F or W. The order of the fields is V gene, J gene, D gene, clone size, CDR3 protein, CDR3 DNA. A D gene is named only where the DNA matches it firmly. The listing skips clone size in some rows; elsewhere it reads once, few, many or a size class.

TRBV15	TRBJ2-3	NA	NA	CATSKKTGFRADTQYF	TGTGCCACCAGCAAGAAGACAGGCTTTCGGGCAGATACGCAGTATTTT
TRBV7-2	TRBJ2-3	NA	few	CASSLDRAEGTDTQYF	TGTGCCAGCAGTCTAGATAGGGCAGAAGGCACAGATACGCAGTATTTT
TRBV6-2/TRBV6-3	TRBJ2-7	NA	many	CASSYSIAGMTYEQYF	TGTGCCAGCAGTTACTCGATCGCGGGGATGACCTACGAGCAGTACTTC
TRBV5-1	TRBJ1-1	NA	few	CASSLDIGMNTEAFF	TGCGCCAGCAGCTTGGATATAGGGATGAACACTGAAGCTTTCTTT
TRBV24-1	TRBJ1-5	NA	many	CATSDSGQFNQPQHF	TGTGCCACCAGTGATTCCGGACAGTTCAATCAGCCCCAGCATTTT
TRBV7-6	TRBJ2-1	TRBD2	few	CASSLGLALDEQFF	TGTGCCAGCAGCTTGGGACTAGCTCTGGATGAGCAGTTCTTC
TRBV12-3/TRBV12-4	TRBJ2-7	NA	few	CASSLAGYLEQYF	TGTGCCAGCAGTTTAGCGGGATATCTCGAGCAGTACTTC
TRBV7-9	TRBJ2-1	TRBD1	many	CASSLKGAINEQFF	TGTGCCAGCAGCTTAAAGGGGGCTATTAATGAGCAGTTCTTC
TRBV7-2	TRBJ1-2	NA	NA	CARSLISAGSYGYTF	TGTGCCAGAAGCTTAATCAGTGCAGGGTCCTATGGCTACACCTTC
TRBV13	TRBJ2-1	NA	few	CASRGVGVSSYNEQFF	TGTGCCAGCAGGGGGGTTGGGGTGAGCTCCTACAATGAGCAGTTCTTC
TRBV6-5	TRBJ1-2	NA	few	CASSYSQGNGYTF	TGTGCCAGCAGTTACTCACAGGGAAATGGCTACACCTTC